Below are 21 T cell receptor beta chains sequenced from a single sample in a study of T cell repertoires in aging, cancer and after chemotherapy. Rearranged V-D-J TRB sequences were amplified with a mixed TRB-A/B primer pool. TCRdb recomputed calls from the multiplex PCR reads with MiXCR, one row per CDR3 protein. The sample carries about 5,000 distinct CDR3 sequences, 21% recorded once. Peripheral blood genomic DNA, not sorted cells or RNA, was the template. The material sequenced was blood. These receptors all come from a human donor with a blood cancer.

This clonotype is classed as medium-sized. DNA of the CDR3: TGTGCCAGCAGCTTGGGGACTTCCGGTCCCACAGATACGCAGTATTTT. It codes for CASSLGTSGPTDTQYF. The V gene is TRBV5-4, the J gene TRBJ2-3; D possibly corresponds to TRBD2 (5 bases). Germline CDR1 reads SGHNT; CDR2 reads YYREEE (reference sequence). V lost 0 bases and J 2 bases, leaving 13 bases between the germline ends. The CDR3 has 16 amino acids.

This chain joins TRBV20-1 and TRBJ1-4; perhaps TRBD1 as D (6 bases). This CDR3 contains 14 residues. The germline V and J ends were trimmed by 1 base and 5 bases, with 11 bases remaining between them. Germline V gene sequence: CDR1 DFQATT, CDR2 SNEGSKA (reference sequence). The CDR3 DNA sequence: TGCAGTGCTAGAGTAGGGACAATGAATGAAAAACTGTTTTTT. The encoded protein is CSARVGTMNEKLFF.

This clonotype has only a few counts. The chain uses TRBV7-2 and TRBJ2-2; D is ambiguous. V lost 5 bases and J 4 bases, leaving 11 bases between the germline ends. Germline lookup yields CDR1 SGHTA and CDR2 FQGNSA. CDR3 size: 14 residues. The CDR3 coding sequence is TGTGCCAGCAGCCAAAGCGAGAGCACCGGGGAGCTGTTTTTT. Amino acids: CASSQSESTGELFF.

A note on this clonotype: A much larger clone differs from this one at a single base, so this may be a read error. The chain is built from TRBV6-4 and TRBJ2-1; D gene unclear. CDR1 and CDR2 from the germline V gene are MRHNA and SNTAGT. The CDR3 runs 13 residues. The germline V and J ends were trimmed by 6 bases and 5 bases, with 11 bases remaining between them. CDR3 in amino acids: CASSEDQHNEQFF. The CDR3, as DNA: TGTGCCAGCAGCGAGGACCAACACAATGAGCAGTTCTTC.

As concerns this clonotype: One base away lies a much larger clone, so this may be a sequencing read error. CDR3 bases: TGTGCCAGTAGCTATTCCTCCGGGCATCCCTATGGAAACACCATATATTTT. Translation: CASSYSSGHPYGNTIYF. The chain combines TRBV5-6 with TRBJ1-3; D gene unclear. The length of the CDR3 is 17 residues. Germline V gives CDR1 SGHDT, CDR2 YYEEEE.

The J gene is TRBJ2-3, the V gene TRBV24-1; TRBD2 matches 7 bases. CDR3 size: 15 residues. Germline assignment: CDR1 KGHDR and CDR2 SFDVKD. The J segment lost 8 bases and the V segment lost 3 bases, leaving 10 bases of the junction unmatched. The CDR3 here is CATSDGGVGGGTQYF. CDR3 coding DNA: TGTGCCACCAGTGATGGCGGTGTAGGCGGGGGTACGCAGTATTTT.

The rearrangement uses TRBV18 and TRBJ2-2; possible D gene TRBD1, 5 bases. Trimming removed 3 bases at V and 7 bases at J, with 12 bases between. Germline-derived CDR1 and CDR2 are KGHSH and LQKENI. The CDR3 contains 14 residues. CDR3 coding DNA: TGTGCCAGCTCACCGTTGGGGCCGGACGGGGAGCTGTTTTTT. Translation: CASSPLGPDGELFF.

This clonotype was counted between two and nine times. This chain links TRBV20-1 with TRBJ2-7; D is perhaps TRBD1 (6 bases). Trimming removed 2 bases from V and 0 bases from J, with 17 bases in between. CDR1 is DFQATT and CDR2 is SNEGSKA in the germline V gene (reference sequence). This CDR3 region has 16 residues. CDR3: CSARRVGAARSYEQYF. The CDR3 nucleotides read TGCAGTGCTAGACGGGTGGGGGCGGCCCGCTCCTACGAGCAGTACTTC.

The chain has TRBV10-1 and TRBJ1-5; D is unclear. The CDR3 is made up of 15 amino acids. The germline V gene encodes CDR1 WNHNN and CDR2 SYGVQD (reference sequence). V gave up 2 bases and J gave up 3 bases, with 11 bases separating them. The CDR3 coding sequence is TGCGCCAGCAGTGAGAAGGGAAGGCCCAATCAGCCCCAGCATTTT. This codes for CASSEKGRPNQPQHF.

With respect to this clonotype: This may arise from a read error, as a much more abundant clone is one base away. This chain uses TRBV20-1 with TRBJ2-1; 7 bases agree with TRBD2. Unmatched junction bases numbered 10, after V lost 2 bases and J lost 9 bases. The V gene's germline CDR1 is DFQATT and CDR2 SNEGSKA (reference sequence). This CDR3 is 14 amino acids long. CDR3: CSARLLAWGVEQFF. CDR3 DNA: TGCAGTGCTAGACTACTAGCGTGGGGTGTTGAGCAGTTCTTC.

Judged by abundance, this clonotype is medium-sized (0.01 to 0.1%). The J gene is TRBJ1-3, the V gene TRBV18, with unresolved D. The CDR3 spans 13 residues. Germline V gene sequence: CDR1 KGHSH, CDR2 LQKENI. V lost 2 bases and J 0 bases, leaving 2 bases between the germline ends. CDR3 in amino acids: CASSPYSGNTIYF. For the CDR3, the DNA is TGTGCCAGCTCACCATACTCTGGAAACACCATATATTTT.

This rearrangement joins TRBV7-2 to TRBJ2-1, with a possible D match to TRBD1 (5 bases). Trimming stripped 8 bases from V and 7 bases from J, with 6 bases between. CDR1 and CDR2 from the germline V gene are SGHTA and FQGNSA. This CDR3 has 10 amino acids. The CDR3, as DNA: TGTGCCAGCGGGGCTAATGAGCAGTTCTTC. Translated, it gives CASGANEQFF.

This clonotype is medium-sized within its sample. This sequence joins TRBV30 and TRBJ2-7; no definite D call. Germline CDR1 reads GTSNPN; CDR2 reads SVGIG (reference sequence). This CDR3 spans 11 amino acids. V lost 2 bases, J lost 4 bases, and 6 bases lay in between. The CDR3: CAWSRVYEQYF. Written as DNA, the CDR3 is TGTGCCTGGAGTAGGGTTTACGAGCAGTACTTC.

This clonotype is medium-sized. The chain has TRBV18 and TRBJ2-3, with unresolved D. From germline, CDR1 is KGHSH and CDR2 LQKENI. V lost 2 bases, J lost 2 bases, and 11 bases lay in between. The CDR3 is 15 residues long. Here the CDR3 DNA reads TGTGCCAGCTCACCAAAGACTCGGTTCACAGATACGCAGTATTTT. Translated: CASSPKTRFTDTQYF.

By share of the sample, this clonotype is medium-sized (0.01 to 0.1%). The chain recombines TRBV7-9 with TRBJ1-1, with D tentatively TRBD1 (5 bases). V lost 5 bases and J 5 bases, leaving 12 bases between the germline ends. The germline V gene has CDR1 SEHNR and CDR2 FQNEAQ (reference sequence). The CDR3 runs to 13 residues. In DNA, the CDR3 is TGTGCCAGCAGCCCGCAGGGAGAAACTGAAGCTTTCTTT. Translating it yields CASSPQGETEAFF.

This clonotype is medium-sized (0.01 to 0.1%) by share. The junction departs from the called germline gene at one end, perhaps through a read error. The V call is TRBV20-1, the J call TRBJ2-7, with D perhaps assigned TRBD1 or TRBD2 (5 bases each). This CDR3 contains 15 residues. CDR1 is DFQATT, CDR2 SNEGSKA, per germline (reference sequence). CDR3 residues: CSARDEARESSEQYF. The CDR3 DNA reads TGCAGTGCTAGAGATGAGGCCAGGGAGTCCTCCGAGCAGTACTTC.

Turning to this clonotype: One end of the junction fails to match germline, which may point to a read error. This sequence joins TRBV20-1 and TRBJ1-1, with no clear D. CDR3 size: 11 residues. CDR1 DFQATT and CDR2 SNEGSKA come from the germline V gene (reference sequence). The CDR3 spells CSSRIGVGAFF. As DNA, the CDR3 is TGCAGTTCTAGAATTGGGGTTGGAGCTTTCTTT.

Worth noting for this clonotype: A junction boundary mismatches the germline segment, possibly from a read error. This chain uses TRBV6-2 or TRBV6-3 with TRBJ1-2; no firm D call. The germline V gene has CDR1 MNHEY and CDR2 SVGEGT. CDR3 length: 12 residues. The CDR3 DNA reads as TGTGACAGCAGTTTAAGCCACTATGGCTACACCTTC. As protein: CDSSLSHYGYTF.

This clonotype was counted once. This sequence may be a read error, since a much larger clone differs from it by one base. This chain joins TRBV12-3 or TRBV12-4 and TRBJ1-4, with D possibly TRBD1 on 5 matching bases. This CDR3 contains 14 residues. The CDR3 DNA follows: TGTGCCAGCAGACTGACAGCAACTAATAAAAAACTGTTTTTT. Protein: CASRLTATNKKLFF.

J is TRBJ2-7 and V is TRBV5-1, with D perhaps TRBD1 or TRBD2 (5 bases each). Germline-derived CDR1 and CDR2 are SGHRS and YFSETQ. This CDR3 region has 15 residues. V was shortened by 0 bases and J by 6 bases, with 16 bases between the two germline ends. CDR3 nucleotide sequence: TGCGCCAGCAGCTTGGGGGACGGCGGATACGCCGAGCAGTACTTC. As protein: CASSLGDGGYAEQYF.

This clonotype was observed a handful of times. The chain carries TRBV10-2 and TRBJ2-2; a possible D gene is TRBD1 (5 bases). V was clipped by 2 bases and J by 5 bases, with 15 bases between them. The CDR3 consists of 16 residues. Germline CDR1 is WSHSY and CDR2 is SAAADI. The CDR3 coding sequence is TGCGCCAGCAGTGAGAGGTGGGGCTTGGGAACCGGGGAGCTGTTTTTT. It translates to CASSERWGLGTGELFF.